Shown below are 19 T cell receptor beta chains from a single sample sequenced in a study of Graves' ophthalmopathy and Graves' hyperthyroidism. Beta-chain TCR CDR3 regions were amplified from RNA transcripts. HTBI primers were used in a first-round RT-PCR, which preceded a second-round multiplex PCR. TCRdb re-derived calls from the multiplex PCR reads in MiXCR, one entry per CDR3 protein. The repertoire holds approximately 700,000 distinct CDR3 sequences, roughly 40% seen once, with roughly 46% in the top ten. The sample was peripheral blood. Receptor source: an adult man with Graves' ophthalmopathy.

The V call is TRBV29-1, the J call TRBJ2-5, with unresolved D. This CDR3 comprises 11 residues. V was clipped by 7 bases and J by 5 bases, with 11 bases between them. Per germline, CDR1 SQVTM and CDR2 ANQGSEA. The CDR3 here is CSATSRETQYF. CDR3 bases: TGCAGCGCGACGAGTCGGGAGACCCAGTACTTC.

There are many counts of this clonotype. CDR3 coding DNA: TGTGCCATCAGTCCTCACCGGGACGAAATCTACGAGCAGTACTTC. The encoded protein is CAISPHRDEIYEQYF. V usage is TRBV10-3 and J usage is TRBJ2-7; D is possibly TRBD1 or TRBD2 (5 bases each). V lost 5 bases and J 3 bases, leaving 17 bases between the germline ends. The CDR3 contains 15 residues. Germline CDR1 reads ENHRY; CDR2 reads SYGVKD.

This clonotype was detected ten times or more. V and J are TRBV7-2 and TRBJ2-5; D is unresolved. The CDR3 consists of 15 residues. With 6 bases removed from V and 1 base from J, the gap between germline ends came to 15 bases. Germline CDR1 SGHTA, CDR2 FQGNSA. The CDR3 region has the DNA TGTGCCAGCAGTCGATGGCCACCTGGCCAAGAGACCCAGTACTTC. Its translation: CASSRWPPGQETQYF.

This clonotype has more than one count but fewer than ten. The rearrangement uses TRBV20-1 and TRBJ2-5, with TRBD2 matching over 12 bases. In germline, CDR1 is DFQATT, CDR2 SNEGSKA (reference sequence). This CDR3 has 15 amino acids. V was clipped by 6 bases and J by 0 bases; unmatched bases: 5. The CDR3: CSAIRLAGDQETQYF. CDR3 DNA: TGCAGTGCCATACGACTAGCGGGAGACCAAGAGACCCAGTACTTC.

Here the CDR3 DNA reads TGCAGTGCTACCGGGACTAGCGGGAGCGGCGAGCAGTACTTC. Translation: CSATGTSGSGEQYF. The chain has TRBV20-1 and TRBJ2-7, with 14 bases lining up with TRBD2. Per germline, CDR1 DFQATT and CDR2 SNEGSKA (reference sequence). The CDR3 covers 14 residues. After removal of 4 bases from V and 6 bases from J, the junction contained 5 bases not matched to a gene.

A word on this clonotype: Germline and junction disagree at one end, which may indicate a read error. The chain has TRBV10-3 and TRBJ2-7, with D uncertain. The length of the CDR3 is 12 residues. Germline CDR1 is ENHRY and CDR2 is SYGVKD. The CDR3 nucleotides are TGTGCCAGCAGTGAAGCGCTAGGCGAGCAGTACTTC. Translating gives CASSEALGEQYF.

V and J are TRBV2 and TRBJ1-2; no reliable D call. Germline-derived CDR1 and CDR2 are SNHLY and FYNNEI. The CDR3 sequence is 15 residues long. V was pared by 8 bases and J by 4 bases, with 20 bases between. CDR3 amino acids: CASLFAGRTGYGYTF. The CDR3 DNA reads TGTGCCAGCCTTTTCGCGGGCAGGACGGGCTATGGCTACACCTTC.

This clonotype occurred many times. V gene TRBV7-6 combines with J gene TRBJ2-7; the match to TRBD2 covers 7 bases. After removal of 5 bases from V and 3 bases from J, the junction contained 7 bases not matched to a gene. This CDR3 contains 14 residues. Germline V gene data show CDR1 as SGHVS and CDR2 as FNYEAQ. The CDR3 region is CASSQRDPGYEQYF. Written as DNA, the CDR3 is TGTGCCAGCAGCCAGCGGGACCCCGGCTACGAGCAGTACTTC.

This clonotype was picked up a small number of times. The rearrangement uses TRBV7-9 and TRBJ2-5; D is unresolved. There are 13 residues in the CDR3. V lost 4 bases, J lost 1 base, and 7 bases lay in between. Germline values: CDR1 SEHNR, CDR2 FQNEAQ (reference sequence). The CDR3 is CASSSTFQETQYF. CDR3 DNA: TGTGCCAGCAGCTCTACCTTCCAAGAGACCCAGTACTTC.

CDR3 loop: CASSTDDPGQGVSPLHF. Written as DNA, the CDR3 is TGTGCCAGCAGTACCGACGATCCGGGACAGGGGGTATCACCCCTCCACTTT. The rearrangement joins TRBV2 to TRBJ1-6; 11 bases line up with TRBD1. With 5 bases clipped from V and 10 bases from J, the junction kept 13 bases outside the gene matches. Per germline, CDR1 SNHLY and CDR2 FYNNEI. The length of the CDR3 is 17 residues.

This clonotype has more than one count but fewer than ten. The J gene is TRBJ2-3, the V gene TRBV20-1, with 7 positions matching TRBD1. The J segment lost 6 bases and the V segment lost 3 bases, leaving 6 bases of the junction unmatched. The CDR3 length is 13 residues. Germline V lookup: CDR1 DFQATT, CDR2 SNEGSKA (reference sequence). The CDR3 bases are TGCAGTGCTAGGGGCGTAGGGGGCGATACGCAGTATTTT. This gives the protein CSARGVGGDTQYF.

This chain connects TRBV25-1 to TRBJ2-2; 10 nucleotides match TRBD1. V was clipped by 4 bases and J by 0 bases; unmatched bases: 14. Germline CDR1 is MGHDK and CDR2 is SYGVNS. The CDR3 consists of 20 residues. The chain's CDR3 is CASSGNSGTGAPPNTGELFF. The CDR3 DNA sequence: TGTGCCAGCAGTGGGAATTCCGGGACAGGGGCGCCTCCGAACACCGGGGAGCTGTTTTTT.

The chain joins TRBV2 to TRBJ2-7; D remains ambiguous. V lost 6 bases and J lost 0, with 12 bases in between. There are 14 residues in the CDR3. Germline V gene data show CDR1 as SNHLY and CDR2 as FYNNEI. The CDR3, as DNA: TGTGCCAGCAGCCGGAGCTTAGACTCCTACGAGCAGTACTTC. It codes for CASSRSLDSYEQYF.

This chain connects TRBV6-5 to TRBJ1-1, with a possible D match to TRBD1 (5 bases). Germline assignment: CDR1 MNHEY and CDR2 SVGAGI. This CDR3 is 16 amino acids long. The ends were cut back, 2 bases at V and 1 base at J, with 14 bases in the middle. The CDR3 region has the DNA TGTGCCAGCAGTTACAGGCGACAGTGGGCGAACACTGAAGCTTTCTTT. It translates to CASSYRRQWANTEAFF.

Note on this clonotype: A much bigger clone sits one base away, suggesting this may be a read error. The chain combines TRBV20-1 with TRBJ2-5; tentatively, D is TRBD2 (6 bases). The germline gives CDR1 DFQATT, CDR2 SNEGSKA (reference sequence). This CDR3 spans 12 amino acids. This chain's CDR3 is CSVIEVGEAQYF. CDR3 coding DNA: TGCAGCGTTATAGAGGTCGGGGAGGCCCAGTACTTC.

This chain uses TRBV6-1 with TRBJ1-4; D perhaps matches TRBD1 (5 bases). V shed 5 bases and J shed 5 bases, with 15 bases lying between them. The CDR3 has 15 amino acids. CDR1 MNHNS and CDR2 SASEGT come from the germline V gene. The DNA for the CDR3 is TGTGCCAGCAGTCGACCGGGACGGATAAATGAAAAACTGTTTTTT. Translation gives CASSRPGRINEKLFF.

As regards this clonotype: A read error is possible here, since a much larger clone lies one base away. J is TRBJ2-3 and V is TRBV29-1; D is ambiguous. Germline V gene sequence: CDR1 SQVTM, CDR2 ANQGSEA. The CDR3 spans 8 residues. V was cut by 2 bases and J by 11 bases, with 2 bases left in between. As DNA, the CDR3 is TGCAGCGTTGAAATGCAGTATTTT. Its protein is CSVEMQYF.

This clonotype was counted between two and nine times. The chain uses TRBV28 and TRBJ2-7; no clear D gene. Deletions cut 9 bases from V and 0 bases from J, with 9 bases between. Per germline, CDR1 MDHEN and CDR2 SYDVKM. This CDR3 comprises 12 residues. The CDR3 bases are TGTGCCAGTCGGAAGAGCTCCTACGAGCAGTACTTC. Its translation is CASRKSSYEQYF. Supplemented by reference TRBV28 and TRBJ2-7, the full variable domain reads DVKVTQSSRYLVKRTGEKVFLECVQDMDHENMFWYRQDPGLGLRLIYFSYDVKMKEKGDIPEGYSVSREKKERFSLILESASTNQTSMYLCASRKSSYEQYFGPGTRLTVT.

The chain carries TRBV2 and TRBJ2-5; 13 positions match TRBD2. This CDR3 comprises 19 residues. V shed 4 bases and J 4 bases; nucleotides not matched to a gene: 15. Germline-derived CDR1 and CDR2 are SNHLY and FYNNEI. The CDR3 region has the DNA TGTGCCAGCAGTGCTCGTTCCCACTCGACTAGCGGGGGGCCAGAGACCCAGTACTTC. It codes for CASSARSHSTSGGPETQYF.